Below, 21 T cell receptor beta chains from the same sample are listed, as sequenced in a study of blood T cell repertoires in COVID-19 (TCRdb year 2020). The library was built by means of the immunoSEQ multiplex PCR assay. The table was pulled from immuneACCESS by TCRdb, which kept in-frame rearrangements only. Such tables lose some clones; where checked, under half of the loss comes from unresolved V genes, and the rest has no known cause. This sample is represented by under 200,000 clones; around four fifths of them were singletons. The ten largest clonotypes hold 10% to 15% of the sample. The material sequenced was PBMCs or T cells enriched from blood (not recorded which). These receptors came from a woman aged 60 to 75 who had recovered from COVID-19.

The CDR3 coding sequence is TGTGCCAGCAGTTTAAGCGGGGGCACTGAAGCTTTCTTT. As protein: CASSLSGGTEAFF. The chain couples TRBV12-3 or TRBV12-4 to TRBJ1-1; the D gene is possibly TRBD1 (5 bases). The CDR3 length is 13 residues. The V end lost 2 bases, the J end lost 4 bases, and 8 bases lay between the germline ends.

The V and J genes are TRBV7-9 and TRBJ1-2, with TRBD1 matching over 7 bases. This CDR3 has 13 residues. Germline V lookup: CDR1 SEHNR, CDR2 FQNEAQ (reference sequence). Trimming took 5 bases from V and 4 from J; bases not matched to a gene: 4. The CDR3 sequence: CASSDEGAYGYTF. Written as DNA, the CDR3 is TGTGCCAGCAGCGATGAGGGGGCCTATGGCTACACCTTC. Full variable domain (remainder filled in from reference TRBV7-9 and TRBJ1-2): DTGVSQNPRHKITKRGQNVTFRCDPISEHNRLYWYRQTLGQGPEFLTYFQNEAQLEKSRLLSDRFSAERPKGSFSTLEIQRTEQGDSAMYLCASSDEGAYGYTFGSGTRLTVV.

The chain has TRBV6-6 and TRBJ1-3; D not resolved. CDR1 and CDR2 (germline): MNHNY, SVGAGI (reference sequence). The CDR3 length is 13 residues. V dropped 9 bases and J dropped 0 bases, with 9 bases sitting between them. This CDR3 reads CASKEGSGNTIYF. Written as DNA, the CDR3 is TGTGCCAGTAAAGAGGGCTCTGGAAACACCATATATTTT.

The chain is built from TRBV19 and TRBJ2-2; 7 bases are a match to TRBD1. The trim removed 6 bases at V and 0 bases at J, leaving 4 bases unmatched. The CDR3 covers 15 residues. CDR1 and CDR2 from the germline V gene are LNHDA and SQIVND (reference sequence). CDR3 in amino acids: CASSPGQTNTGELFF. CDR3 DNA sequence: TGTGCCAGTAGCCCGGGACAGACGAACACCGGGGAGCTGTTTTTT.

This chain joins TRBV7-8 and TRBJ2-7; TRBD1 aligns across 7 bases. The CDR3 is made up of 14 amino acids. Germline V CDR1 and CDR2: SGHVS, FQNEAQ. V gave up 4 bases and J gave up 1 base; unmatched junction bases: 4. The DNA of the CDR3 is TGTGCCAGCAGCTCTGGACAGGCTTCCTACGAGCAGTACTTC. Its protein product is CASSSGQASYEQYF.

This chain joins TRBV28 and TRBJ2-5; D may be TRBD1 (5 bases). Germline V CDR1 and CDR2: MDHEN, SYDVKM. The CDR3 loop spans 13 amino acids. V was trimmed by 2 bases and J by 5 bases, leaving 9 bases between them. CDR3 in DNA: TGTGCCAGCAGTTTAGGCAGGGTTGAGACCCAGTACTTC. It encodes CASSLGRVETQYF.

A few counts support this clone. The gene calls are TRBV7-2 and TRBJ2-7; TRBD2 is a possible D gene (6 bases). V was pared by 3 bases and J by 6 bases, with 12 bases between. This CDR3 is built from 13 residues. Germline-derived CDR1 and CDR2 are SGHTA and FQGNSA. The CDR3, as DNA: TGTGCCAGCAGCTTGTGGCGGGAACGCGAGCAGTACTTC. Amino acid sequence: CASSLWREREQYF. The full variable domain, in which reference TRBV7-2 and TRBJ2-7 provide the parts outside the CDR3, is GAGVSQSPSNKVTEKGKDVELRCDPISGHTALYWYRQSLGQGLEFLIYFQGNSAPDKSGLPSDRFSAERTGGSVSTLTIQRTQQEDSAVYLCASSLWREREQYFGPGTRLTVT.

The chain joins TRBV6-5 to TRBJ1-1; 10 nucleotides align to TRBD1. V shed 2 bases and J 5 bases; nucleotides not matched to a gene: 8. CDR3 length: 16 amino acids. Germline assignment: CDR1 MNHEY and CDR2 SVGAGI. For the CDR3, the DNA is TGTGCCAGCAGTTACCCGGGACAGGGGCCTAAAACTGAAGCTTTCTTT. Translated, it gives CASSYPGQGPKTEAFF.

The V and J genes are TRBV9 and TRBJ2-7; a possible D gene is TRBD2 (6 bases). Deletions cut 0 bases from V and 4 bases from J, with 11 bases between. There are 14 residues in the CDR3. Germline V gene sequence: CDR1 SGDLS, CDR2 YYNGEE. CDR3 amino acids: CASSVALAGYEQYF. As DNA, the CDR3 is TGTGCCAGCAGCGTAGCTTTGGCGGGGTACGAGCAGTACTTC.

The chain joins TRBV5-1 to TRBJ2-3, with 9 bases identical to TRBD2. The CDR3 extends over 15 amino acids. Germline CDR1 is SGHRS and CDR2 is YFSETQ. V lost 5 bases and J lost 5; bases outside the gene matches: 9. The CDR3 spells CASSFIAGVGDTQYF. CDR3 in DNA: TGCGCCAGCAGTTTTATAGCGGGAGTGGGAGATACGCAGTATTTT.

The V gene is TRBV5-1, the J gene TRBJ2-2; 8 bases line up with TRBD2. Trimming took 4 bases from V and 1 from J; bases not matched to a gene: 6. CDR1 is SGHRS and CDR2 is YFSETQ in the germline V gene. The CDR3 length is 16 residues. DNA of the CDR3: TGCGCCAGCAGCCTTAGCGGGAATGGGAACACCGGGGAGCTGTTTTTT. Encoded protein: CASSLSGNGNTGELFF.

This chain joins TRBV7-9 and TRBJ1-2, with 7 positions matching TRBD1. The CDR3 runs 14 residues. V lost 5 bases to trimming and J lost 3 bases; unmatched junction nucleotides: 6. Germline lookup yields CDR1 SEHNR and CDR2 FQNEAQ (reference sequence). CDR3 sequence: CASSPPTGHYGYTF. The CDR3 DNA sequence: TGTGCCAGCAGCCCGCCGACAGGGCACTATGGCTACACCTTC.

The V gene is TRBV4-1, the J gene TRBJ2-3; TRBD2 aligns across 10 bases. CDR1 MGHRA and CDR2 YSYEKL come from the germline V gene. The junction had 12 bases not matched to a gene; V was cut back by 6 bases and J by 0 bases. The CDR3 is 18 residues long. CDR3 DNA: TGCGCCAGCAGACTGAGTCTAGCGGGGGCAACTAGCACAGATACGCAGTATTTT. Translated, it gives CASRLSLAGATSTDTQYF.

The CDR3 coding sequence is TGTGCCAGCGGGGGCGCGGCGCTGGAGACTGAAGCTTTCTTT. It encodes CASGGAALETEAFF. This chain links TRBV28 with TRBJ1-1, with a tentative D call TRBD1 (6 bases). The germline V gene encodes CDR1 MDHEN and CDR2 SYDVKM. V was pared by 8 bases and J by 5 bases, with 18 bases between. The CDR3 runs 14 residues.

The V and J genes are TRBV7-3 and TRBJ2-2, with a tentative D call TRBD1 (6 bases). CDR1 and CDR2 (germline): SGHTA, FQGTGA. This CDR3 region has 15 residues. V lost 8 bases, J lost 5 bases, and 18 bases lay in between. CDR3 in amino acids: CASSTVGARTGELFF. CDR3 nucleotides: TGTGCCAGCTCCACCGTGGGGGCACGGACCGGGGAGCTGTTTTTT. The full variable domain, its missing parts supplied by reference TRBV7-3 and TRBJ2-2, is GAGVSQTPSNKVTEKGKYVELRCDPISGHTALYWYRQSLGQGPEFLIYFQGTGAADDSGLPNDRFFAVRPEGSVSTLKIQRTERGDSAVYLCASSTVGARTGELFFGEGSRLTVL.

J is TRBJ2-1 and V is TRBV5-1, with D unresolved. Germline-derived CDR1 and CDR2 are SGHRS and YFSETQ. This CDR3 has 15 amino acids. Trimming cost V 0 bases and J 5 bases, with 12 bases left between them. CDR3 protein: CASSLAISRDNEQFF. The CDR3 DNA is TGCGCCAGCAGCTTGGCGATCTCTAGAGACAATGAGCAGTTCTTC.

The chain joins TRBV7-9 to TRBJ2-1; weak D call: TRBD2 (5 bases). Trimming removed 6 bases at V and 14 bases at J, with 17 bases between. The CDR3 is 12 amino acids. Germline lookup yields CDR1 SEHNR and CDR2 FQNEAQ (reference sequence). As DNA, the CDR3 is TGTGCCAGCAGGGATCAGGCCGGGAAGAAGTTCTTC. Its translation is CASRDQAGKKFF.

The chain joins TRBV6-5 to TRBJ2-4, with 11 bases matching TRBD2. The CDR3 is 15 residues long. After removal of 6 bases from V and 6 bases from J, the junction contained 7 bases not matched to a gene. Germline CDR1 MNHEY, CDR2 SVGAGI. In DNA, the CDR3 is TGTGCCAGCAGATTAGCGGGGGGGGTTGGAAACATTCAGTACTTC. It is translated as CASRLAGGVGNIQYF.

This chain links TRBV18 with TRBJ1-1; the match to TRBD1 covers 10 bases. CDR1 and CDR2 (germline): KGHSH, LQKENI. The CDR3 spans 14 residues. V gave up 4 bases and J gave up 2 bases; unmatched junction bases: 1. This CDR3 is CASSRQGANTEAFF. CDR3 DNA: TGTGCCAGCTCACGACAGGGGGCCAACACTGAAGCTTTCTTT.

DNA of the CDR3: TGTGCCAGCAAAGAAGGGGCGGACTATGGCTACACCTTC. Encoded protein: CASKEGADYGYTF. This chain uses TRBV6-5 with TRBJ1-2, with a tentative D call TRBD1 (5 bases). V dropped 7 bases and J dropped 3 bases, with 12 bases sitting between them. This CDR3 region has 13 residues. Germline-derived CDR1 and CDR2 are MNHEY and SVGAGI.

The J gene is TRBJ2-3, the V gene TRBV9, with D possibly TRBD2 on 7 matching bases. V was trimmed by 6 bases and J by 4 bases, leaving 24 bases between them. Germline lookup yields CDR1 SGDLS and CDR2 YYNGEE. This CDR3 has 17 residues. This CDR3 reads CASTRPGGPGSSDTQYF. The DNA for the CDR3 is TGTGCCAGCACCCGACCCGGGGGGCCGGGCTCTTCAGATACGCAGTATTTT.